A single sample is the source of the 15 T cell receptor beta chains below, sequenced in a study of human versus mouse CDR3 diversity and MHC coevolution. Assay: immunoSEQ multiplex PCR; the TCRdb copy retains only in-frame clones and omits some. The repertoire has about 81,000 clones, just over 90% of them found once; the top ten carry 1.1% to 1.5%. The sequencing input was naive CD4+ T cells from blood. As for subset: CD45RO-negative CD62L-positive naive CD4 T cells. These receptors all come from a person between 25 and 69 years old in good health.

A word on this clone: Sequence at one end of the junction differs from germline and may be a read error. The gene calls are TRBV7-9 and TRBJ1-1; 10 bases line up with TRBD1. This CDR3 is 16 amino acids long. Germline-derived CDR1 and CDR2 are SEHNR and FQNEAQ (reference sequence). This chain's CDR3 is CASSVGNRDRGPEAFF. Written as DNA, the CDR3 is TGTGCCAGCAGCGTGGGGAACCGGGACAGGGGCCCTGAGGCTTTCTTT.

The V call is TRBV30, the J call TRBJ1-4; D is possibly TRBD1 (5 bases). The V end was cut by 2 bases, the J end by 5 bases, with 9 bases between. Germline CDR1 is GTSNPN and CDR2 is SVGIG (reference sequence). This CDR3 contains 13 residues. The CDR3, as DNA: TGTGCCTGGAGTTGGGGGGTGAATGAAAAACTGTTTTTT. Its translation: CAWSWGVNEKLFF.

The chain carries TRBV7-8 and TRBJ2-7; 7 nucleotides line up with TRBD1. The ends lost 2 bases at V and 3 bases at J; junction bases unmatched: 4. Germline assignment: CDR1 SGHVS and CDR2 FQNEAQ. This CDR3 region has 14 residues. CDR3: CASSLSRGSYEQYF. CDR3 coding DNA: TGTGCCAGCAGCTTATCCAGGGGGAGCTACGAGCAGTACTTC.

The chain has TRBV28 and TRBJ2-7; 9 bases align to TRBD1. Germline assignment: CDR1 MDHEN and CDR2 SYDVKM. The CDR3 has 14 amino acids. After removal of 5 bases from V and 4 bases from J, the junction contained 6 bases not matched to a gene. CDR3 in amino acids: CASSRGTGLYEQYF. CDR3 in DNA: TGTGCCAGCAGTCGCGGGACAGGGCTGTACGAGCAGTACTTC.

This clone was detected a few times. CDR3 loop: CASSLRPTGAQHF. The CDR3 coding sequence is TGTGCCAGCAGCTTGCGGCCGACAGGGGCCCAGCATTTT. The chain uses TRBV5-4 and TRBJ1-5; 8 nucleotides agree with TRBD1. This CDR3 region has 13 residues. CDR1 is SGHNT and CDR2 is YYREEE in the germline V gene (reference sequence). With 1 base clipped from V and 11 bases from J, the junction kept 5 bases outside the gene matches.

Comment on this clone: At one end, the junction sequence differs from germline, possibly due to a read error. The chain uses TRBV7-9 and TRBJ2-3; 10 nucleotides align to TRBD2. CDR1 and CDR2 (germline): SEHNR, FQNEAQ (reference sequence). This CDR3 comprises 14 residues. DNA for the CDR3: TGTGCCAGCAGCCTAGCGGGAGCCAGAGATACGCAGTATTTT. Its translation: CASSLAGARDTQYF. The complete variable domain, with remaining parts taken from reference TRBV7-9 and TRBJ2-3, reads DTGVSQNPRHKITKRGQNVTFRCDPISEHNRLYWYRQTLGQGPEFLTYFQNEAQLEKSRLLSDRFSAERPKGSFSTLEIQRTEQGDSAMYLCASSLAGARDTQYFGPGTRLTVL.

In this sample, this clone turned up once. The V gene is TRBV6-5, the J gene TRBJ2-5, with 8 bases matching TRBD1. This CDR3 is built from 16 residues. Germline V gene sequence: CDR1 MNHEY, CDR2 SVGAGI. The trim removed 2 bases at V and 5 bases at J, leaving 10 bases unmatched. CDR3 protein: CASSYVGTGLAETQYF. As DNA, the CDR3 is TGTGCCAGCAGTTACGTCGGGACAGGCCTCGCGGAGACCCAGTACTTC.

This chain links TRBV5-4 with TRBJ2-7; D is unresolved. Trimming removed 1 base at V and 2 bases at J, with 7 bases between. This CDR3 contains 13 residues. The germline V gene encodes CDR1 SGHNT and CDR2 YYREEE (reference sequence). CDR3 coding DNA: TGTGCCAGCAGCTTGCTTTCTACCTACGAGCAGTACTTC. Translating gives CASSLLSTYEQYF.

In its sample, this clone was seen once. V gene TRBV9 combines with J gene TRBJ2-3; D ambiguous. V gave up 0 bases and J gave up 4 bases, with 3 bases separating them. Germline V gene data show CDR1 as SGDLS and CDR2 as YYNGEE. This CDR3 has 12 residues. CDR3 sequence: CASSVAADTQYF. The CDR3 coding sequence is TGTGCCAGCAGCGTAGCGGCAGATACGCAGTATTTT.

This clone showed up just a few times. The DNA of the CDR3 is TGTGCCATCAGTGACCCCGGACAGGGTTACAATGAGCAGTTCTTC. Protein product: CAISDPGQGYNEQFF. The chain combines TRBV10-3 with TRBJ2-1; the match to TRBD1 covers 8 bases. With 3 bases clipped from V and 4 bases from J, the junction kept 5 bases outside the gene matches. The CDR3 sequence is 15 residues long. Germline V CDR1 and CDR2: ENHRY, SYGVKD.

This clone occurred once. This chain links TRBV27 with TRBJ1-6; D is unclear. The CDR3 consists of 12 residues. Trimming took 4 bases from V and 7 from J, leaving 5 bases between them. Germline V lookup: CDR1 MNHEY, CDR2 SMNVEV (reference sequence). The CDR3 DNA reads TGTGCCAGCAGTTACGGGAATTCACCCCTCCACTTT. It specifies CASSYGNSPLHF.

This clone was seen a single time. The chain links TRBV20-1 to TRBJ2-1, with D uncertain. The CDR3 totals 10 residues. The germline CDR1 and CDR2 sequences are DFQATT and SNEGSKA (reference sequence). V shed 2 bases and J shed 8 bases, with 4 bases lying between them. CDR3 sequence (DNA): TGCAGTGCTAGACGCGATGAGCAGTTCTTC. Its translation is CSARRDEQFF.

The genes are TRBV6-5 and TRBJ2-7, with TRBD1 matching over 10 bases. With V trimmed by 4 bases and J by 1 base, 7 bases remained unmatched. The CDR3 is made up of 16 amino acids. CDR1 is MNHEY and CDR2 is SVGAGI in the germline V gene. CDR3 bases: TGTGCCAGCAGTTCCGGACAGGGGGGACGGTCCTACGAGCAGTACTTC. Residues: CASSSGQGGRSYEQYF.

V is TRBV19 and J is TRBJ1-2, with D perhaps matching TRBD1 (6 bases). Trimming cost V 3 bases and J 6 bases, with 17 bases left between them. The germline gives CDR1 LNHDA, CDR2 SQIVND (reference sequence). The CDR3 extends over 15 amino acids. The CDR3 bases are TGTGCCAGTAGTATGTGGCAGGGGAAGGGAAATGGCTACACCTTC. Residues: CASSMWQGKGNGYTF.

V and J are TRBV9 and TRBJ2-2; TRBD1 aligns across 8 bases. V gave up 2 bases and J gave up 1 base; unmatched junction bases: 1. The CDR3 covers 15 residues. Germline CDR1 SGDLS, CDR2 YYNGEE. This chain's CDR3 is CASSVGQGNTGELFF. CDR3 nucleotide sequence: TGTGCCAGCAGCGTCGGACAGGGGAACACCGGGGAGCTGTTTTTT.